This T cell receptor (beta chain) was sequenced for a study of blood T cells in healthy people across ages. Study-level results: Measured against age, TCR beta diversity per million T cells decreased in a roughly linear manner. Strong correlation was found linking TCR beta diversity to naive T cell percentage.

This clonotype was counted only a few times. What it binds is not known. Germline lookup yields CDR1 SGHDN and CDR2 FVKESK. The CDR3 runs 15 residues. V lost 1 base, J lost 10 bases, and 10 bases stayed unmatched. In terms of origin and age, donors were healthy Caucasian individuals from Russia aged roughly 6 to 95. The authors ran a second PCR of about 7 to 12 cycles using a sample-barcoded 5' primer and a J-beta primer mix. TCRdb called the 5' RACE reads again in MiXCR, with one record for every CDR3 protein. The sample holds around 280,000 distinct CDR3 sequences, around 29% seen once. The V gene is TRBV14, the J gene TRBJ2-1; 7 bases are a match to TRBD2. Sequenced: blood. This receptor was identified in an older woman in good health. The CDR3 DNA reads TGTGCCAGCAGCCAAGGGACTAGTTCCCTGGAGGAGCAGTTCTTC. Its translation: CASSQGTSSLEEQFF.